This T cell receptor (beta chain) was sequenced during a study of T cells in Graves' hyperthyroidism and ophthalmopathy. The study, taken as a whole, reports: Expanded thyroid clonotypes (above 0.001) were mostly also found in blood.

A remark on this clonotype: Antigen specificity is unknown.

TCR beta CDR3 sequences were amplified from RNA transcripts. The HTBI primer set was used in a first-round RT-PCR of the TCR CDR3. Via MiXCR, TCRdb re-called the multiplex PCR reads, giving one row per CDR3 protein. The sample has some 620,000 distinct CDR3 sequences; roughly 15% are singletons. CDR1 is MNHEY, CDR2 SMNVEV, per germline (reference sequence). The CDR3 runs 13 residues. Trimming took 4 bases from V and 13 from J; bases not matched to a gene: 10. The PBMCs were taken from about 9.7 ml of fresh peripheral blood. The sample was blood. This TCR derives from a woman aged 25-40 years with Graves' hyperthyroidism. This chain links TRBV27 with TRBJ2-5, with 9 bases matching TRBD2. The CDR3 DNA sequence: TGTGCCAGCAGTTCCCGCCCCCCTAGCGGGATGTACTTC. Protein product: CASSSRPPSGMYF.